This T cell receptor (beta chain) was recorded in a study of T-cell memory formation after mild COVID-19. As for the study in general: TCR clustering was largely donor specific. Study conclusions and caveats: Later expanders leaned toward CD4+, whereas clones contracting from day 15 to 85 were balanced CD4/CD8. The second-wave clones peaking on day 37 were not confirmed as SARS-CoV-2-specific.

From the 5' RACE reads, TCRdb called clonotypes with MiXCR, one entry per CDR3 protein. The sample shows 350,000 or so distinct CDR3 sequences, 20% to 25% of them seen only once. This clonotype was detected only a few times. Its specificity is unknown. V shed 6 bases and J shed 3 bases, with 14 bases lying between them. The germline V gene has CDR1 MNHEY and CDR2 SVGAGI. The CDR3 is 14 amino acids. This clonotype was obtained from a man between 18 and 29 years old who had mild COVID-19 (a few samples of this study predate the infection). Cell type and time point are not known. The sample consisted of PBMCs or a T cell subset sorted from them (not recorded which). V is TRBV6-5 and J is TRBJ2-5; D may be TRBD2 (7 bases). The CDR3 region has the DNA TGTGCCAGCAGGGGGGGGCAGATTGAAGAGACCCAGTACTTC. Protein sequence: CASRGGQIEETQYF.